What follows are 19 T cell receptor beta chains derived from one specimen sequenced in a study of T cells in Graves' hyperthyroidism and ophthalmopathy. TCR beta CDR3 regions were amplified from RNA transcripts. First-round RT-PCR of the TCR CDR3 relied on the HTBI primer set. Via MiXCR, TCRdb re-called the multiplex PCR reads, giving one row per CDR3 protein. This table holds approximately 380,000 distinct CDR3 sequences, over 11% found once. What was sequenced was blood. These receptors were taken from a man aged 50-60 years with Graves' ophthalmopathy.

This clonotype was recorded at least ten times. The rearrangement joins TRBV27 to TRBJ1-5, with D perhaps TRBD1 (6 bases). The length of the CDR3 is 13 residues. The germline V gene encodes CDR1 MNHEY and CDR2 SMNVEV (reference sequence). Trimming removed 5 bases at V and 3 bases at J, with 8 bases between. The CDR3 loop reads CASSAGVNQPQHF. Written as DNA, the CDR3 is TGTGCCAGCAGTGCAGGGGTCAATCAGCCCCAGCATTTT.

This clonotype was detected ten times or more. The rearrangement uses TRBV11-3 and TRBJ2-3, with D maybe TRBD2 (6 bases). Germline V gene data show CDR1 as SGHNT and CDR2 as YENEEA. The CDR3 contains 14 residues. V was clipped by 5 bases and J by 6 bases, with 15 bases between them. CDR3 region: CASSRDSTFDTQYF. CDR3 bases: TGTGCCAGCAGCCGGGACTCCACCTTTGATACGCAGTATTTT. Full variable domain (remainder filled in from reference TRBV11-3 and TRBJ2-3): EAGVVQSPRYKIIEKKQPVAFWCNPISGHNTLYWYLQNLGQGPELLIRYENEEAVDDSQLPKDRFSAERLKGVDSTLKIQPAELGDSAVYLCASSRDSTFDTQYFGPGTRLTVL.

The sample holds a few counts of this clonotype. This sequence joins TRBV7-6 and TRBJ2-3; perhaps TRBD2 as D (5 bases). Germline-derived CDR1 and CDR2 are SGHVS and FNYEAQ. V lost 0 bases and J 10 bases, leaving 20 bases between the germline ends. This CDR3 spans 16 amino acids. The CDR3 sequence is CASSLAEGVAAVAQYF. CDR3 nucleotide sequence: TGTGCCAGCAGCTTAGCCGAGGGAGTTGCCGCGGTTGCGCAGTATTTT. Complete variable domain (other parts from reference TRBV7-6 and TRBJ2-3): GAGVSQSPRYKVTKRGQDVALRCDPISGHVSLYWYRQALGQGPEFLTYFNYEAQQDKSGLPNDRFSAERPEGSISTLTIQRTEQRDSAMYRCASSLAEGVAAVAQYFGPGTRLTVL.

This clonotype showed up many times. This chain connects TRBV2 to TRBJ2-7; D is unresolved. CDR1 and CDR2 (germline): SNHLY, FYNNEI. This CDR3 is built from 12 residues. V lost 6 bases, J lost 2 bases, and 8 bases lay in between. In DNA, the CDR3 is TGTGCCAGCAGAGGCGGACCCTACGAGCAGTACTTC. Residues: CASRGGPYEQYF.

The sample holds a few counts of this clonotype. The V call is TRBV29-1, the J call TRBJ2-2, with D perhaps matching TRBD2 (6 bases). The V and J ends lost 0 bases and 3 bases respectively, with 11 bases between them. This CDR3 comprises 15 residues. CDR1 and CDR2 from the germline V gene are SQVTM and ANQGSEA. The CDR3 sequence: CSVEERDSHTGELFF. The CDR3 DNA follows: TGCAGCGTTGAAGAACGGGACTCCCACACCGGGGAGCTGTTTTTT.

This clonotype has a count of ten or more. J is TRBJ2-3 and V is TRBV2; D might be TRBD1 or TRBD2, each matching 5 bases. The CDR3 totals 17 residues. Trimming shortened V by 2 bases and J by 4 bases, and 19 bases separated the two germline ends. CDR1 and CDR2 (germline): SNHLY, FYNNEI. The CDR3 spells CASSENEGSSRADTQYF. Here the CDR3 DNA reads TGTGCCAGCAGTGAAAACGAGGGGTCGTCTAGGGCAGATACGCAGTATTTT.

The gene calls are TRBV11-2 and TRBJ2-3, with D perhaps TRBD1 or TRBD2 (5 bases each). This CDR3 comprises 16 residues. Germline CDR1 SGHAT, CDR2 FQNNGV. V shed 6 bases and J shed 4 bases, with 20 bases lying between them. This CDR3 reads CASSSRGAGFADTQYF. The CDR3 DNA reads as TGTGCCAGCAGTTCGAGGGGTGCGGGTTTTGCAGATACGCAGTATTTT.

This clonotype was detected many times. This rearrangement joins TRBV5-1 to TRBJ2-1; 10 positions agree with TRBD2. In germline, CDR1 is SGHRS, CDR2 YFSETQ. The CDR3 extends over 14 amino acids. V lost 4 bases and J lost 4; bases outside the gene matches: 2. The CDR3 nucleotides read TGCGCCAGCAGCATGACTAGCGGGTACAATGAGCAGTTCTTC. Translated, it gives CASSMTSGYNEQFF.

This clonotype was counted many times. V usage is TRBV6-1 and J usage is TRBJ2-2, with D perhaps matching TRBD2 (6 bases). The CDR3 spans 14 residues. The V end was cut by 3 bases, the J end by 2 bases, with 7 bases between. Per the germline V gene, CDR1 is MNHNS and CDR2 is SASEGT. The CDR3 sequence is CASSEGLNTGELFF. CDR3 DNA: TGTGCCAGCAGTGAGGGACTTAACACCGGGGAGCTGTTTTTT.

This clonotype showed up just a few times. The chain combines TRBV30 with TRBJ1-2; D not certain. V lost 0 bases and J 8 bases, leaving 13 bases between the germline ends. The CDR3 consists of 13 residues. CDR1 GTSNPN and CDR2 SVGIG come from the germline V gene (reference sequence). CDR3 bases: TGTGCCTGGAGTGTAGCTTCCTTGACGGGCTACACCTTC. Its translation is CAWSVASLTGYTF.

This clonotype was counted a few times. V usage is TRBV29-1 and J usage is TRBJ1-2, with D hard to call. Germline V CDR1 and CDR2: SQVTM, ANQGSEA. The CDR3 spans 13 residues. Trimming shortened V by 5 bases and J by 7 bases, and 17 bases separated the two germline ends. As DNA, the CDR3 is TGCAGCGTTCTGCGACGGGAGAGAGGTGGCTACACCTTC. Its translation: CSVLRRERGGYTF.

This clonotype was detected many times. The J gene is TRBJ2-5, the V gene TRBV5-1, with 7 bases aligning to TRBD1. Germline V gene sequence: CDR1 SGHRS, CDR2 YFSETQ. V lost 9 bases to trimming and J lost 1 base; unmatched junction nucleotides: 9. The CDR3 consists of 14 residues. The CDR3 bases are TGCGCCACGAAAACGGGACAGACCCAAGAGACCCAGTACTTC. Translating it yields CATKTGQTQETQYF.

This clonotype occurred many times. The chain recombines TRBV28 with TRBJ1-1; unclear D gene. V lost 2 bases and J lost 0, with 7 bases in between. Germline CDR1 is MDHEN and CDR2 is SYDVKM. This CDR3 region has 14 residues. The CDR3 sequence is CASSLKPMNTEAFF. CDR3 in DNA: TGTGCCAGCAGTTTAAAACCGATGAACACTGAAGCTTTCTTT.

There are many counts of this clonotype. The genes are TRBV12-3 or TRBV12-4 and TRBJ2-7; D possibly matches TRBD1 or TRBD2 (5 bases each). This CDR3 comprises 15 residues. Trimming took off 3 bases at V and 3 bases at J, with 15 bases between the two ends. The CDR3 coding sequence is TGTGCCAGCAGTTTCCGGGACGGAACTATCTACGAGCAGTACTTC. As protein: CASSFRDGTIYEQYF.

This clonotype was picked up a small number of times. The J gene is TRBJ2-6, the V gene TRBV30; D is ambiguous. CDR1 and CDR2 from the germline V gene are GTSNPN and SVGIG (reference sequence). This CDR3 comprises 15 residues. The V end was cut by 0 bases, the J end by 0 bases, with 6 bases between. CDR3 region: CAWSVQSSGANVLTF. The CDR3 DNA reads as TGTGCCTGGAGTGTACAGAGCTCTGGGGCCAACGTCCTGACTTTC.

The chain recombines TRBV9 with TRBJ2-7; 7 nucleotides match TRBD2. J lost 1 base, V lost 1 base, and 5 bases had no gene match. Germline lookup yields CDR1 SGDLS and CDR2 YYNGEE. The CDR3 sequence is 15 residues long. CDR3 amino acids: CASSVFSGNSYEQYF. The CDR3 region has the DNA TGTGCCAGCAGCGTATTCAGCGGGAATTCCTACGAGCAGTACTTC.

This clonotype has at least ten counts. This chain links TRBV15 with TRBJ2-3; D is uncertain. The germline CDR1 and CDR2 sequences are LNHNV and YYDKDF (reference sequence). The CDR3 extends over 13 amino acids. The V end lost 7 bases, the J end lost 0 bases, and 8 bases lay between the germline ends. CDR3 in DNA: TGTGCCACCAACGGACCTAGCACAGATACGCAGTATTTT. It translates to CATNGPSTDTQYF.

This clonotype was found a few times. The chain uses TRBV10-3 and TRBJ2-6, with 7 positions matching TRBD1. CDR3 size: 15 residues. CDR1 is ENHRY and CDR2 is SYGVKD in the germline V gene. J lost 1 base, V lost 8 bases, and 5 bases had no gene match. The CDR3 bases are TGTGCCATCGGGGACAGTCTTTCTGGGGCCAACGTCCTGACTTTC. The encoded protein is CAIGDSLSGANVLTF.

This clonotype was observed a few times. This chain uses TRBV28 with TRBJ1-6, with TRBD1 matching over 7 bases. Trimming at V came to 4 bases and at J to 5 bases, leaving 11 bases not matched to a gene. The CDR3 is 17 residues long. CDR1 is MDHEN, CDR2 SYDVKM, per germline. For the CDR3, the DNA is TGTGCCAGCAGTTCTATTAAACCCGGGACAGATAATTCACCCCTCCACTTT. Translation: CASSSIKPGTDNSPLHF.